The clone carrying this TCR beta chain was detected a few times. Its specificity is not known. The source of the sample is a study of molecular identifiers for immune sequencing clone quantification. Overall study findings and caveats: Clones carrying above 20 RNA copies accounted for over 99% of effector molecules, under 1% in naive cells.

The germline V gene has CDR1 LNHDA and CDR2 SQIVND (reference sequence). The CDR3 sequence is 15 residues long. Losses at the gene ends were 5 bases for V and 7 bases for J; bases not matched to a gene: 11. MiXCR, run by TCRdb on the PCR reads, gives a single entry per CDR3 protein. The sample holds hundreds of thousands of distinct CDR3 sequences; roughly 21% are singletons and the top ten take 0.85%. This chain uses TRBV19 with TRBJ2-1; 7 bases are a match to TRBD2. This sequence originates from a human donor in good health. Some libraries in this study had Jurkat cell RNA spiked in. The sequenced material came from naive CD8+ T cells from blood, with Jurkat cell RNA spiked in. Subset denoted: FACS-sorted CD8+CD4-CCR7+CD45RA+ naive T cells. The CDR3 here is CASSPGAAGVNEQFF. The CDR3 DNA reads as TGTGCCAGTAGTCCCGGAGCGGCGGGGGTAAATGAGCAGTTCTTC.